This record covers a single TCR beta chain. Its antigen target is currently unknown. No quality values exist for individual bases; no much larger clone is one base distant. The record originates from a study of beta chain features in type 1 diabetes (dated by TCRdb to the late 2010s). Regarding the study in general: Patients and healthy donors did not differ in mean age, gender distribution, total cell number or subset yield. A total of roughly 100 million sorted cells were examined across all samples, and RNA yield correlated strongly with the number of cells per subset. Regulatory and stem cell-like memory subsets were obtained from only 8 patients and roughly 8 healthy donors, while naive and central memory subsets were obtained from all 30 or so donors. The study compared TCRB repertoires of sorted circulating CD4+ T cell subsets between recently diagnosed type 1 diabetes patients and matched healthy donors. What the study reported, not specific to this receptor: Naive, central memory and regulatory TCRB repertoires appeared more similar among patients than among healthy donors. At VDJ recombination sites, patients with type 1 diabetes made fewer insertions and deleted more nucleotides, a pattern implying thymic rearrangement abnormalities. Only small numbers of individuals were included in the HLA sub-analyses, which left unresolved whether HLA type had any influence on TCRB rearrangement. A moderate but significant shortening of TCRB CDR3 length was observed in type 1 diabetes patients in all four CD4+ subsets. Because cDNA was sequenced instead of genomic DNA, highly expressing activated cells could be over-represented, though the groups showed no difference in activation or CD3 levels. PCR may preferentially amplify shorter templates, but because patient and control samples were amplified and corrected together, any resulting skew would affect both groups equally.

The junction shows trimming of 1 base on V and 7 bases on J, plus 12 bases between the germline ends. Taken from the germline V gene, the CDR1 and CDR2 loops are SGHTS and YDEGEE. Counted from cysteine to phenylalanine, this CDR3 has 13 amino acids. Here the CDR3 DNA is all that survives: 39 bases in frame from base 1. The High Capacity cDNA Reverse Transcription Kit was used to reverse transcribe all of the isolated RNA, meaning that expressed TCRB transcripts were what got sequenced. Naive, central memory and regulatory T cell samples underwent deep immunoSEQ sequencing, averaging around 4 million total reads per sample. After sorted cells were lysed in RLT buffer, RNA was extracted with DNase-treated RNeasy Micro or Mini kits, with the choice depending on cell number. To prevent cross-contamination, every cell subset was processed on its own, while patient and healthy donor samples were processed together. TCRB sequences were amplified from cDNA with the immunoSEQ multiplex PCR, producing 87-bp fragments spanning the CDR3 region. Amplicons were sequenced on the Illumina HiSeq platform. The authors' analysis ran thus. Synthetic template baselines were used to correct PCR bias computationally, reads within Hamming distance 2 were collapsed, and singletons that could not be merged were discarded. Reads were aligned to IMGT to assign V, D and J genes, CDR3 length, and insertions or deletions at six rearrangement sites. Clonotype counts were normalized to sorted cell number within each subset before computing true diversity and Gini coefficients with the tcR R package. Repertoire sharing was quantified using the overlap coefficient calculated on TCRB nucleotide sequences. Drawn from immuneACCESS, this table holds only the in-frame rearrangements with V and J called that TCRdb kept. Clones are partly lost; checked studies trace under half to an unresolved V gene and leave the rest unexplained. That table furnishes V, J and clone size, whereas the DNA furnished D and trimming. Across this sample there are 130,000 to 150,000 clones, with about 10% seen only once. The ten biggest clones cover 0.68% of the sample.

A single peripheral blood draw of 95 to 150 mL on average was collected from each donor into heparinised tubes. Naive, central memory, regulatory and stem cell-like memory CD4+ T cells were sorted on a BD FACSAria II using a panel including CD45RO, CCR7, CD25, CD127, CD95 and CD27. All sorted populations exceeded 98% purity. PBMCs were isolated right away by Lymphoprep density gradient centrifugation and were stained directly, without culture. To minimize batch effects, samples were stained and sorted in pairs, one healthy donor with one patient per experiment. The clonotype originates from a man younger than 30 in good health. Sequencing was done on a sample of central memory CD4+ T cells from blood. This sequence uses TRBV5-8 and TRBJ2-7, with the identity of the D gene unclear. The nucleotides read TGTGCCAGCAGCTTGAGAGATCCCTGGGAGCAGTACTTC. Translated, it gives CASSLRDPWEQYF.